This TCR beta chain was identified in a study of T cell repertoires in cytomegalovirus infection. Study-wide context: Based on public TCR beta signatures, there were indications of CMV infection and of a matching HLA type. Study-level findings and limits: Predominance within the ex vivo response was attributable to HLA-C-restricted CMV-specific TCR beta clonotypes. There were carriers of CMV plus the relevant HLA, and cumulative public TCR beta family frequency identified them.

A word on this clonotype: Antigen specificity is unknown.

TCRdb re-analysed the reads in MiXCR, keeping a single row per CDR3 protein. The sample lists over 250,000 distinct CDR3 sequences; more than 20% were seen once. This CDR3 is 17 amino acids long. Germline CDR1 reads LGHNA; CDR2 reads YSLEER. V lost 5 bases to trimming and J lost 2 bases, with 18 bases between them. Sequencing was carried out using PBMCs. The origin of this receptor is a human donor in good health (CMV status not recorded). Some clones in this sample may be carry-over from other donors' samples. The chain has TRBV4-3 and TRBJ2-2, with D tentatively TRBD2 (5 bases). The CDR3 DNA reads as TGCGCCAGCAGCGTTTCAGGACTTTCTCTCAACACCGGGGAGCTGTTTTTT. Amino acids: CASSVSGLSLNTGELFF.